The entry below describes one T cell receptor (beta chain). Trimming removed 5 bases from V and 6 bases from J, with 10 bases in between. In germline, CDR1 is GTSNPN, CDR2 SVGIG (reference sequence). The CDR3 contains 12 residues. This sample is drawn from a study of regulatory T cells in long-lasting Graves disease. Arm-PCR of CDR3 regions and iRepertoire HTBI primers were used to build TCR beta libraries. TCRdb re-derived calls from the multiplex PCR reads in MiXCR, one entry per CDR3 protein. The data contain over 350,000 distinct CDR3 sequences, 15% of them seen just once; the ten biggest clones take up over 7%. Time point indicated: newly diagnosed GD, antithyroid drugs for less than 3 months. Construction of the TCR library relied on RNA isolated from PBMCs. These data also formed part of another study, on T cells in Graves' hyperthyroidism and ophthalmopathy.

The clonotype was recovered from a woman between 40 and 50 years old with Graves disease. The sequencing here drew on peripheral blood mononuclear cells (PBMCs), taken at new diagnosis, from a patient treated with antithyroid drugs. The J gene is TRBJ2-2, the V gene TRBV30, with D possibly matching TRBD2 (5 bases). The CDR3, as DNA: TGTGCCTGGGCTAGCCAGTCCGGGGAGCTGTTTTTT. Translation gives CAWASQSGELFF.